This entry lists 2 T cell receptor beta chains sequenced from one sample in a study of regulatory T cells in long-lasting Graves disease. TCR beta libraries were built with iRepertoire HTBI primers and Arm-PCR of CDR3 regions. TCRdb ran MiXCR on the multiplex PCR reads and lists one entry per CDR3 protein. This table has 620,000 or so distinct CDR3 sequences, about 15% appearing once. Sample time point: newly diagnosed GD, antithyroid drugs for less than 3 months. There was RNA extracted from PBMCs, and the TCR library was made from it. The same sample was also studied in work on T cells in Graves' hyperthyroidism and ophthalmopathy.

The sample was peripheral blood mononuclear cells (PBMCs), taken at new diagnosis, from a patient treated with antithyroid drugs. These TCRs come from a woman in her twenties or thirties with Graves disease.

CDR3: CASTRSGGSVIHNEQFF. In nucleotides, the CDR3 is TGTGCCAGCACCCGCTCCGGCGGGAGTGTTATTCACAATGAGCAGTTCTTC. The chain recombines TRBV11-2 with TRBJ2-1, with 7 bases aligning to TRBD2. V dropped 7 bases and J dropped 5; count of bases not matched to a gene: 17. The CDR3 is made up of 17 amino acids. The germline V gene encodes CDR1 SGHAT and CDR2 FQNNGV.

This clonotype was recorded many times. This chain connects TRBV4-1 to TRBJ1-1; TRBD1 matches 12 bases. Germline V gene lookup returns CDR1 MGHRA and CDR2 YSYEKL. The CDR3 sequence is 16 residues long. V lost 4 bases to trimming and J lost 5 bases; unmatched junction nucleotides: 8. The CDR3 loop is CASSRGTGGVKTEAFF. The CDR3 DNA sequence: TGCGCCAGCAGCCGAGGGACAGGGGGCGTTAAGACTGAAGCTTTCTTT.